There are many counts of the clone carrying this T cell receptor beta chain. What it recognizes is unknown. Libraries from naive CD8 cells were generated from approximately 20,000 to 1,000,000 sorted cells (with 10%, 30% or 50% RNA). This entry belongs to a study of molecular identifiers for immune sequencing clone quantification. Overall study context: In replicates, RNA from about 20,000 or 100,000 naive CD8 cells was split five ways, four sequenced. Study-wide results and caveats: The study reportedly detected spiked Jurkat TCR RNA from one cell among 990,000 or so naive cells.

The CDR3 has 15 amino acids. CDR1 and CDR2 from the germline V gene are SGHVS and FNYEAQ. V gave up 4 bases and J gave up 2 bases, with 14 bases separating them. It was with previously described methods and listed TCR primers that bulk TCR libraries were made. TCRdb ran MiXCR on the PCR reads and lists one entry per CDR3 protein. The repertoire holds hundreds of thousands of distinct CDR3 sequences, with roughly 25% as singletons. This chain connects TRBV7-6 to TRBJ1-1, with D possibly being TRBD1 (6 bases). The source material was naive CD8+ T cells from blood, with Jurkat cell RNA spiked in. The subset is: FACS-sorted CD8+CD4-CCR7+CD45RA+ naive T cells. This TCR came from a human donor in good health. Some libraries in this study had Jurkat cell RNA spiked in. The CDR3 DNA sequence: TGTGCCAGCAGCTCCGCGGACGGGACAAACACTGAAGCTTTCTTT. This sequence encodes CASSSADGTNTEAFF.